Detailed here is one TCR beta chain. Its specificity is unknown. A 5'RACE reaction primed in the constant segment made cDNA libraries of TCR alpha and TCR beta, and these carried sample barcodes and UMIs. TCRdb reprocessed the 5' RACE reads via MiXCR and lists one record per CDR3 protein. The sample records approximately 260,000 distinct CDR3 sequences, roughly 18% being singletons. The source of the sample is a study of T-cell memory formation after mild COVID-19. About the study: Largely, TCR clusters stayed within a single donor. Findings and caveats of the study: The study detected some responding clones in pre-infection memory, suggesting cross-reactive memory joined. Balance between CD4 and CD8 was seen in clones contracting day 15 to 85, and a CD4+ lean was seen in later expanders.

Specimen: PBMCs or a T cell subset sorted from them (not recorded which). This receptor was identified in a young man who had mild COVID-19 (a few samples of this study predate the infection). Cell type and time point are not known.

The CDR3 reads CASSQADLLTFYEQYF. The CDR3 region has the DNA TGCGCCAGCAGCCAAGCGGATCTCCTAACTTTCTACGAGCAGTACTTC. The V and J genes are TRBV4-1 and TRBJ2-7; no clear D. The V and J ends lost 1 base and 3 bases respectively, with 16 bases between them. CDR1 and CDR2 from the germline V gene are MGHRA and YSYEKL. This CDR3 is 16 amino acids long.